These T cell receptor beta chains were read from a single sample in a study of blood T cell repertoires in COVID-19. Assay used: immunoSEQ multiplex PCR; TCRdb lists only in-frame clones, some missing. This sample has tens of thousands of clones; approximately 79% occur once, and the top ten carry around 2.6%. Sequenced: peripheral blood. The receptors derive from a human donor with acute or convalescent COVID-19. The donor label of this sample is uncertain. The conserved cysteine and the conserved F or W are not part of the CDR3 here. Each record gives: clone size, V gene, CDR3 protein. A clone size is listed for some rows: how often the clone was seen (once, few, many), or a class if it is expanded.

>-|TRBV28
AITSTTEAF
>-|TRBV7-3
ASSPPGGGEQF
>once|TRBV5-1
ASSLAGTGAGNTIY
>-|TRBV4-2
ASSQESTGGRQPQH
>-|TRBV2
ASSEEFSVELF
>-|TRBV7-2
ASSWSGGPEQF
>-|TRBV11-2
ASSLAPGNRQETQY
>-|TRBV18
ASSPRGIGANTEAF
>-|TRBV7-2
ASSRTSGASYEQY
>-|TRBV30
AWSVSYGEAF
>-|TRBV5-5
ASSLGTGTYEQY
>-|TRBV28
ASIPVGGKYEQY
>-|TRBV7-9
ASSVKQGQSSYNEQF
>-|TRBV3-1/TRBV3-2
ASSQDIRTGRFLQETQY
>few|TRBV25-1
ASSAYRDRAAYEQY
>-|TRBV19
ASSILGQWTTGELF
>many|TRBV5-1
ASSIGTGYYNEQF
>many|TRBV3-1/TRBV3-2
ASSQFGASGRADEQY
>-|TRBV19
ASSPPGHPLLMNTEAF
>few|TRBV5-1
ASSPARQGYHEQF
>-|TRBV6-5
ASRRNRNYGYT
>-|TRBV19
ASSPALH
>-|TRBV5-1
ASSLASGPQETQY
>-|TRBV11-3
ASSQRGHEQF
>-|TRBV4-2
ASSQDYQGHQPQH
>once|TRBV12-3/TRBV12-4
ASLDRVTTEAF
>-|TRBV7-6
ASSLGTGTSNQPQH
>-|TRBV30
AWSSRDRGLSNQPQH
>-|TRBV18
ASSPSEIPNTEAF
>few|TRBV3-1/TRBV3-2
ASSLRGNNQPQH
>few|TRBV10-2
ASSESRSRQETQY
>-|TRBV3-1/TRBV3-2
ASSRTARQFQETQY
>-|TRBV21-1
ASSNGWDRGYSPLH
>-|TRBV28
ASSWPGELGRQY
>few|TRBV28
ASSLSHRRGYT
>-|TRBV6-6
ASSYSQGLSNQPQH
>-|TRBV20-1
SALTWETQY
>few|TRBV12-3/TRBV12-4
ASYQRQGGGYT
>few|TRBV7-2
ASSLFRPGEKLF